A single sample is the source of the 8 T cell receptor beta chains below, sequenced in a study of T cell responses to AZD1222 COVID-19 vaccine. Some clones are missing from TCRdb's copy, which holds only in-frame ones; the method was immunoSEQ multiplex PCR. The sample has 110,000 to 150,000 clones; under 95% are singletons. The material sequenced was peripheral blood, taken on day 0 of AZD1222 vaccination. The receptors originated from an adult in good health.

The rearrangement joins TRBV7-6 to TRBJ2-3, with 7 positions matching TRBD2. CDR1 and CDR2 from the germline V gene are SGHVS and FNYEAQ. The ends lost 2 bases at V and 0 bases at J; junction bases unmatched: 14. This CDR3 is 19 amino acids long. CDR3 in amino acids: CASSLSSPRTSVSTDTQYF. CDR3 coding DNA: TGTGCCAGCAGCTTATCTTCCCCGCGCACTAGCGTTAGCACAGATACGCAGTATTTT.

This clone is a singleton in its sample. This rearrangement joins TRBV2 to TRBJ2-7; a possible D gene is TRBD2 (6 bases). CDR1 and CDR2 from the germline V gene are SNHLY and FYNNEI. The V and J ends lost 9 bases and 3 bases respectively, with 18 bases between them. This CDR3 is built from 14 residues. The CDR3 nucleotides are TGTGCCAGTCTTTATAGCGGAGTGCTCTACGAGCAGTACTTC. It codes for CASLYSGVLYEQYF. The full variable domain, in which reference TRBV2 and TRBJ2-7 provide the parts outside the CDR3, is EPEVTQTPSHQVTQMGQEVILRCVPISNHLYFYWYRQILGQKVEFLVSFYNNEISEKSEIFDDQFSVERPDGSNFTLKIRSTKLEDSAMYFCASLYSGVLYEQYFGPGTRLTVT.

The chain has TRBV27 and TRBJ2-1, with 9 bases fitting TRBD2. With 7 bases clipped from V and 4 bases from J, the junction kept 8 bases outside the gene matches. CDR1 is MNHEY and CDR2 is SMNVEV in the germline V gene (reference sequence). CDR3 size: 15 residues. CDR3 nucleotides: TGTGCCAGCATCACTACTAGCGGGTCGTACAATGAGCAGTTCTTC. Its translation is CASITTSGSYNEQFF.

The rearrangement uses TRBV3-1 (or the pseudogene TRBV3-2) and TRBJ2-3; TRBD2 aligns across 8 bases. Trimming at V came to 0 bases and at J to 6 bases, leaving 11 bases not matched to a gene. The CDR3 totals 17 residues. Germline V CDR1 and CDR2: LGHDT, YNNKEL (reference sequence). CDR3 sequence reads: CASSQESRTSSLDTQYF. Written as DNA, the CDR3 is TGTGCCAGCAGCCAAGAATCACGGACTAGCTCCTTGGATACGCAGTATTTT.

The chain links TRBV5-6 to TRBJ2-7, with D possibly TRBD1 on 5 matching bases. The CDR3 covers 15 residues. Per germline, CDR1 SGHDT and CDR2 YYEEEE. V lost 0 bases to trimming and J lost 0 bases, with 10 bases between them. CDR3 protein: CASSLGRVSSYEQYF. In nucleotides, the CDR3 is TGTGCCAGCAGCTTGGGCAGGGTGAGCTCCTACGAGCAGTACTTC.

This chain uses TRBV27 with TRBJ1-2; possibly TRBD1 for D (5 bases). The germline V gene encodes CDR1 MNHEY and CDR2 SMNVEV (reference sequence). The CDR3 loop spans 13 amino acids. Deletions cut 2 bases from V and 3 bases from J, with 7 bases between. CDR3 DNA: TGTGCCAGCAGTTTACGGGGCGACTATGGCTACACCTTC. Translated: CASSLRGDYGYTF.

This clone was observed once. This sequence joins TRBV19 and TRBJ1-1; 7 positions agree with TRBD1. V lost 2 bases to trimming and J lost 1 base; unmatched junction nucleotides: 1. CDR3 length: 14 residues. The germline V gene encodes CDR1 LNHDA and CDR2 SQIVND (reference sequence). This CDR3 reads CASSITGENTEAFF. DNA for the CDR3: TGTGCCAGTAGTATAACAGGGGAGAACACTGAAGCTTTCTTT.

The CDR3 DNA follows: TGTGCCACCAGCAGAGGAAGGGGGCTGGGGAACACTGAAGCTTTCTTT. It translates to CATSRGRGLGNTEAFF. The gene calls are TRBV15 and TRBJ1-1; 7 bases are shared with TRBD1. V was clipped by 1 base and J by 1 base; unmatched bases: 6. Per the germline V gene, CDR1 is LNHNV and CDR2 is YYDKDF (reference sequence). CDR3 length: 16 residues.